The clone carrying this TCR beta chain was recorded many times. The data are from a study of metastatic and nonmetastatic thyroid tumors. Across the whole study: Repertoire data that came from the blood and tumor or nodule tissue of malignant and benign thyroid patients were compared.

No treatment of any kind had been given to any patient before thyroid surgery. There are 15 residues in the CDR3. The ends were cut back, 1 base at V and 2 bases at J, with 12 bases in the middle. Germline V gives CDR1 LGHNA, CDR2 YNFKEQ. MiXCR re-clonotyped the PCR reads for TCRdb. The sample has around 40,000 clones, roughly 15% seen once. The chain joins TRBV4-2 to TRBJ2-7; D not certain. The sequenced sample consisted of blood. The sequence derives from a male donor with papillary thyroid cancer or a benign thyroid nodule (not recorded which). Some clones in this sample may be carry-over from other donors' samples. CDR3 sequence: CASSQVSTGTYEQYF. CDR3 bases: TGTGCCAGCAGCCAAGTTAGTACTGGGACCTACGAGCAGTACTTC.